This TCR beta chain was identified during a study of T-cell reconstitution after alpha-beta-depleted transplantation in children. Construction of the TCRbeta library involved unique molecular identifiers. Each CDR3 protein is one row after TCRdb ran MiXCR on the PCR reads. Here the sample spans about 610,000 distinct CDR3 sequences, about 10% being singletons. The CDR3 loop spans 16 amino acids. V was pared by 2 bases and J by 0 bases, with 10 bases between. Germline V CDR1 and CDR2: SGHTA, FQGNSA. This specimen was PBMCs from the stem cell graft donor, taken from the stem cell graft. The rearrangement links TRBV7-2 to TRBJ2-2; no clear D. This clonotype was obtained from a human donor who donated a stem cell graft to a child with acute myeloid leukemia. CDR3 in DNA: TGTGCCAGCAGCTTACGTGTAGGGCCGAACACCGGGGAGCTGTTTTTT. Translated, it gives CASSLRVGPNTGELFF.